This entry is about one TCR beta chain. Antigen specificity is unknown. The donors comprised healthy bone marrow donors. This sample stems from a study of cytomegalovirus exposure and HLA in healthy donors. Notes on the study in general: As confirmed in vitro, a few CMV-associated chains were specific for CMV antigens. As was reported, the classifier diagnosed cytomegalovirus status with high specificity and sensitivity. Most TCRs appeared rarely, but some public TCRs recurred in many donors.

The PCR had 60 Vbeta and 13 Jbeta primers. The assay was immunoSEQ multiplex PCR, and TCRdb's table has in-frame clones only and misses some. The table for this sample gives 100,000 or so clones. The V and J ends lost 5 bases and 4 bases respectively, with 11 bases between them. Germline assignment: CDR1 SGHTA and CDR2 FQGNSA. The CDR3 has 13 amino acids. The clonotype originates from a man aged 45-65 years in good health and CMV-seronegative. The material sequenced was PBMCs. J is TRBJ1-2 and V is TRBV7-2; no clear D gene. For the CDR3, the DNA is TGTGCCAGCAGCCTATTCGGGAGCTATGGCTACACCTTC. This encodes CASSLFGSYGYTF.